Listed here is a single T cell receptor beta chain. The target of this receptor is not known. The sample holds no much larger clone one base away, and base qualities are not on file. The data were obtained in a study of response to subunit inactivated influenza vaccine (dated by TCRdb to between 2018 and 2020). General notes on the study: To follow how T cells responded to a trivalent subunit inactivated influenza vaccine, the researchers relied on deep quantitative profiling of the T cell receptor repertoire. Paper-wide results and their limitations: The authors proposed that each seasonal influenza vaccination may bring in only a limited number of new T cells.

Library preparation employed RT-PCR. These reads were obtained on an Illumina HiSeq 2500. TCRdb took the public reads, trimmed them with fastp at Q25, ran MiXCR for clone calling and kept in-frame beta chains. Here each entry gathers all rows of one CDR3 protein and keeps the most common genes and DNA. Present in this sample are just over 300,000 distinct CDR3 sequences, approximately 20% of which were seen just once. The ten largest make up 10% of the sample. For CDR1 and CDR2, the germline V gene (reference sequence) lists LNHNV and YYDKDF. Spanning cysteine to phenylalanine, the CDR3 consists of 15 amino acids. CDR3 DNA only is kept here, 45 bases in frame from base 1. The junction carries 17 bases between V and J, which are trimmed by 4 bases and 10 bases respectively.

The sequence links TRBV15 to TRBJ1-6; confidence is insufficient to name the D gene. The sequence was obtained from a man in his fifties or sixties who received an inactivated influenza vaccine. Donor details come from another sample of the same person, matched by shared clones. Sample: PBMCs from blood, taken around 22 months after vaccination. The CDR3: CATSKPLGGYSPLHF. At the DNA level, the sequence is TGTGCCACCAGCAAACCCCTAGGAGGGTACTCACCCCTCCACTTT.